One T cell receptor (beta chain) is described in this entry. The antigen is unknown. The sample originates from a study of identical twins. Study outcomes and limitations: The more abundant beta clonotypes in cord blood had fewer insertions, and memory repertoires did not show this. Zero-insertion results could be subject to partial confounding by invariant MAIT and iNKT cells. There was more out-of-frame TCR alpha sharing in monozygotic twins than models estimated.

The germline V gene encodes CDR1 SGHRS and CDR2 YFSETQ. This CDR3 has 12 amino acids. V dropped 5 bases and J dropped 4 bases, with 10 bases sitting between them. TCRdb reprocessed the 5' RACE reads with MiXCR, giving one entry per CDR3 protein. This table has a few hundred thousand distinct CDR3 sequences, more than 9% appearing once. This sample also appeared in a second study, on yellow fever vaccine responses in identical twins.

The receptor comes from a woman under 30 in good health. Material for sequencing was PBMCs. The chain couples TRBV5-1 to TRBJ2-7; TRBD2 might be the D (6 bases). CDR3 sequence reads: CASSPEGYEQYF. In DNA, the CDR3 is TGCGCCAGCAGTCCGGAGGGGTACGAGCAGTACTTC.